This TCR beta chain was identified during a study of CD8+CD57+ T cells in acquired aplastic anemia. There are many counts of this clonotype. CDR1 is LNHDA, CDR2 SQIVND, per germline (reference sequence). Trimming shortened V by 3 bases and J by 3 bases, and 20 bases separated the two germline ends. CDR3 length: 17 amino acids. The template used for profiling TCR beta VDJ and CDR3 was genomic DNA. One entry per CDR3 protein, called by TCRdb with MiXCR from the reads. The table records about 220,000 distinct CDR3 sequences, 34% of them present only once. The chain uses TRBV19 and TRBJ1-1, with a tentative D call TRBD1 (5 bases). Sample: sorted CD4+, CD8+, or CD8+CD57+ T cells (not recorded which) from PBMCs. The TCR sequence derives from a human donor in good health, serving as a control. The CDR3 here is CASSMGPFRLGDTEAFF. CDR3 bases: TGTGCCAGTAGTATGGGGCCATTTAGACTTGGGGACACTGAAGCTTTCTTT.